This T cell receptor (beta chain) was observed in a study of post-analysis software for immune sequencing data. Study-wide points: TRBV5-6, TRBV5-1 and TRBV20-1 belonged to a set of five TRBV segments that were more frequent in patients than controls. Controls significantly exceeded multiple sclerosis patients in normalized Chao1 diversity.

Germline values: CDR1 MGHRA, CDR2 YSYEKL. The CDR3 has 16 residues. V was pared by 1 base and J by 7 bases, with 7 bases of the junction left unmatched. Turning to this clonotype: Its antigen is unidentified.

The TCR beta cDNA libraries carried unique molecular identifiers. About 460,000 cDNA molecules were obtained from approximately 1 to 10 million T cells. TCRdb recomputed calls from the PCR reads with MiXCR, one row per CDR3 protein. The data contain about half a million distinct CDR3 sequences, 40% to 55% of them singletons. The chain employs TRBV4-1 and TRBJ1-4, with TRBD1 matching over 9 bases. The sequenced material came from blood. This clonotype was sampled from a girl aged 5 to 17 with multiple sclerosis. CDR3 sequence (DNA): TGCGCCAGCAGCCAAGGTACCGGGACAGGGAGTGAAAAACTGTTTTTT. Amino acids: CASSQGTGTGSEKLFF.